The rows below give T cell receptor beta chains drawn from one sample of a study of blood T cell repertoires in COVID-19. Repertoires were generated with immunoSEQ multiplex PCR, while TCRdb's copy carries only in-frame clones and drops some. The repertoire holds some 200,000 clones, with around 79% as singletons. Sequencing input: peripheral blood. Source of these receptors: a woman in her 70s with acute or convalescent COVID-19. CDR3s include the opening cysteine and the closing phenylalanine or tryptophan. A D gene is named only where the DNA matches it firmly. Size values are once, few and many counts, or a class for expanded clones, and some rows have none.

TRBJ1-4	-	TRBV5-5	-	TGTGCCAGCAGCTTGGGGCGGGTTTCTAATGAAAAACTGTTTTTT	CASSLGRVSNEKLFF
TRBJ2-3	-	TRBV6-1	TRBD2	TGTGCCAGCAGTGTAAATCCGGGACTAGCGGTCTCTGATACGCAGTATTTT	CASSVNPGLAVSDTQYF
TRBJ1-3	few	TRBV7-9	-	TGTGCCAGCAGCTACGAGGGGGTCTCTGGAAACACCATATATTTT	CASSYEGVSGNTIYF
TRBJ2-7	-	TRBV6-1	-	TGTGCCAGCAGTGAAGGGAGCGTGAGCTCCTACGAGCAGTACTTC	CASSEGSVSSYEQYF
TRBJ1-5	-	TRBV7-8	-	TGTGCCAGCAGCTTAGCGAATTCGGGGGGTCAGCCCCAGCATTTT	CASSLANSGGQPQHF
TRBJ2-7	-	TRBV3-1/TRBV3-2	-	TGTGCCAGCAGCCATCAGTACGAGCAGTACTTC	CASSHQYEQYF
TRBJ2-7	once	TRBV10-3	-	TGTGCCATCAGAGACAGCGACAGCTCCTACGAGCAGTACTTC	CAIRDSDSSYEQYF
TRBJ2-1	-	TRBV25-1	TRBD2	TGTGCCAGCAGTGTGCCTAGCGGGAGGGGGTATGAGCAGTTCTTC	CASSVPSGRGYEQFF
TRBJ2-7	-	TRBV15	TRBD1	TGTGCCACCAGCAGAGCGACAGGGATCTACGAGCAGTACTTC	CATSRATGIYEQYF
TRBJ2-1	-	TRBV5-6	TRBD2	TGTGCCAGCATCAAACTTCTAGCGGGGAGCTCCTACAATGAGCAGTTCTTC	CASIKLLAGSSYNEQFF
TRBJ2-1	-	TRBV27	-	TGTGCCAGCAGTTCACTAGGGACTCGCTACAATGAGCAGTTCTTC	CASSSLGTRYNEQFF
TRBJ1-6	-	TRBV5-4	TRBD1	TGTGCCAGCAGCTTGGACAGGGGTTCACCCCTCCACTTT	CASSLDRGSPLHF
TRBJ2-3	-	TRBV7-9	TRBD2	TGTGCCAGCAGCCTATCTGGTCGGGGGGGCACAGATACGCAGTATTTT	CASSLSGRGGTDTQYF
TRBJ2-7	-	TRBV3-1/TRBV3-2	TRBD1	TGTGCCAGCAGCCAAAGGGGACAGGGAAGCGAGCAGTACTTC	CASSQRGQGSEQYF
TRBJ2-3	-	TRBV25-1	TRBD2	TGTGCCAGCCCACTAGCGGGAGAAACTACAGATACGCAGTATTTT	CASPLAGETTDTQYF
TRBJ1-4	once	TRBV2	TRBD1	TGTGCCAGCAGTAGAAACAGGGGTGCAACTAATGAAAAACTGTTTTTT	CASSRNRGATNEKLFF
TRBJ2-4	-	TRBV6-6	-	TGTGCCAGCAGTTACCTGACAGGAGCCAAAAACATTCAGTACTTC	CASSYLTGAKNIQYF
TRBJ2-7	-	TRBV7-8	TRBD1	TGTGCCAGCAGCTTAGCACAGGGGGGTAACTACGAGCAGTACTTC	CASSLAQGGNYEQYF
TRBJ2-2	-	TRBV7-3	TRBD2	TGTGCCAGCAGACTAGCGGGAGGTACCGGGGAGCTGTTTTTT	CASRLAGGTGELFF
TRBJ2-7	-	TRBV5-1	-	TGCGCCAGCAGCTCCGACAGCTCAGCCTACGAGCAGTACTTC	CASSSDSSAYEQYF
TRBJ1-5	-	TRBV6-5	TRBD1	TGTGCCAGCAGCATGGCTGGACAGGGAGATCAGCCCCAGCATTTT	CASSMAGQGDQPQHF
TRBJ1-1	-	TRBV7-3	-	TGTGCCAGCAGCTTAATGCAGGGTGACCTAAACACTGAAGCTTTCTTT	CASSLMQGDLNTEAFF
TRBJ1-1	-	TRBV7-3	-	TGTGCCAGCAGCTTTTCAGGGGACGTAAACACTGAAGCTTTCTTT	CASSFSGDVNTEAFF
TRBJ2-2	-	TRBV6-5	-	TGTGCCAGCATTCCGGGACTGGGCACCGGGGAGCTGTTTTTT	CASIPGLGTGELFF
TRBJ2-1	-	TRBV5-1	TRBD2	TGCGCCAGCAGCCATACTAGCGGCTCCTACAATGAGCAGTTCTTC	CASSHTSGSYNEQFF
TRBJ2-7	-	TRBV2	-	TGTGCCAGCGTGGAGAGGGTGACCTCCTACGAGCAGTACTTC	CASVERVTSYEQYF
TRBJ2-3	-	TRBV14	-	TGTGCCAGCAGCAATTTGCTCGGCGGAGACACAGATACGCAGTATTTT	CASSNLLGGDTDTQYF
TRBJ2-1	-	TRBV18	TRBD2	TGTGCCAGCTCACCACCGGCTAGCGGCGATGAGCAGTTCTTC	CASSPPASGDEQFF
TRBJ2-2	-	TRBV6-5	-	TGTGCCAGCATTCCGACGACAGCATACGCCGGGGAGCTGTTTTTT	CASIPTTAYAGELFF
TRBJ2-1	-	TRBV10-3	TRBD2	TGTGCCATCAGTGAGTCTATAGGCGGGAGTCGGGGCACCGGGCAGTTCTTC	CAISESIGGSRGTGQFF
TRBJ2-2	few	TRBV19	-	TGTGCCAGTAGTATGGGGGGGCAGTACACCGGGGAGCTGTTTTTT	CASSMGGQYTGELFF
TRBJ2-7	-	TRBV7-9	-	TGTGCCAGCAGCTGGGGGGATTCCGAGCAGTACTTC	CASSWGDSEQYF
TRBJ2-6	-	TRBV5-4	-	TGTGCCAGCAGCGTACAGGGATCTGGGGCCAACGTCCTGACTTTC	CASSVQGSGANVLTF
TRBJ1-5	once	TRBV7-8	TRBD1	TGTGCCAGCAGCTTGCTCGGGACAGGGGGACTTTCGAATCAGCCCCAGCATTTT	CASSLLGTGGLSNQPQHF
TRBJ2-7	-	TRBV18	TRBD2	TGTGCCAGCTCACTCCCTTTCGCGGGGGACGAGCAGTACTTC	CASSLPFAGDEQYF
TRBJ2-1	-	TRBV4-1	-	TGCGCCAGCAGCCACGACCCTTCCAAACCGGTCCCGCGGAATGAGCAGTTCTTC	CASSHDPSKPVPRNEQFF
TRBJ2-1	-	TRBV6-4	TRBD2	TGTGCCAGCAGCTCCGGACTAGCGGGCTCCTACAATGAGCAGTTCTTC	CASSSGLAGSYNEQFF
TRBJ2-1	-	TRBV5-1	TRBD1	TGCGCCAGCAGCCCAACGATTGGGACAGACAATGAGCAGTTCTTC	CASSPTIGTDNEQFF
TRBJ1-1	-	TRBV9	TRBD1	TGTGCCAGCAGCGCGATGGAAAGGGGGCTGGACACTGAAGCTTTCTTT	CASSAMERGLDTEAFF
TRBJ1-2	-	TRBV14	TRBD1	TGTGCCAGCAGTCCCACCGGGACAGTGCTCTACACCTTC	CASSPTGTVLYTF
TRBJ2-1	once	TRBV3-1/TRBV3-2	TRBD1	TGTGCCAGCAGGCGCGGGACAGGGGTGCCAAATGAGCAGTTCTTC	CASRRGTGVPNEQFF
TRBJ1-4	-	TRBV24-1	TRBD1	TGTGCCACCAGTTCGGGGGACAGTAATGAAAAACTGTTTTTT	CATSSGDSNEKLFF
TRBJ2-1	-	TRBV18	-	TGTGCCAGCTCACCGCTGGACAGAAATGAGCAGTTCTTC	CASSPLDRNEQFF
TRBJ2-3	-	TRBV25-1	TRBD1	TGTGCCAGCAGTCCAGGACAGGGGCACACGCAGTATTTT	CASSPGQGHTQYF
TRBJ2-2	many	TRBV7-2	TRBD2	TGTGCCAGCAGCCCGGGACTAGCGGGAGTTCGGGAGCTGTTTTTT	CASSPGLAGVRELFF
TRBJ2-5	-	TRBV7-3	TRBD1	TGTGCCAGCAGCTCCGGGACAGGAGAGACCCAGTACTTC	CASSSGTGETQYF
TRBJ1-1	-	TRBV11-2	-	TGTGCCAGCAGCCCACAACAGGGCAACACTGAAGCTTTCTTT	CASSPQQGNTEAFF
TRBJ2-1	-	TRBV15	-	TGTGCCACCAGAGGGGGGGCAGGGAGCTCCTACAATGAGCAGTTCTTC	CATRGGAGSSYNEQFF
TRBJ2-7	once	TRBV20-1	-	TGCAGTGCTAGTAGCGGAGCTAAATACGAGCAGTACTTC	CSASSGAKYEQYF
TRBJ2-1	-	TRBV5-1	TRBD2	TGCGCCAGCAGCTCCGGGACTAGCGGGAACAATGAGCAGTTCTTC	CASSSGTSGNNEQFF
TRBJ2-7	once	TRBV2	TRBD2	TGTGCCAGCGGCAGGGAGGGCGAGCAGTACTTC	CASGREGEQYF
TRBJ2-3	-	TRBV5-1	TRBD2	TGCGCCAGCAGCTTGGCCCGGGCGGGAGCGACAGATACGCAGTATTTT	CASSLARAGATDTQYF
TRBJ2-1	-	TRBV27	-	TGTGCCAGCAGTTTAGATTCCAGGCCCGGGGTAAACTACAATGAGCAGTTCTTC	CASSLDSRPGVNYNEQFF
TRBJ2-1	-	TRBV24-1	TRBD2	TGTGCCACCAGTGATACGTTAGCGGGGAATGAGCAGTTCTTC	CATSDTLAGNEQFF
TRBJ2-1	-	TRBV5-1	TRBD1	TGCGCCAGCAGCTCGGGACAGGGGGGGATGGATGAGCAGTTCTTC	CASSSGQGGMDEQFF